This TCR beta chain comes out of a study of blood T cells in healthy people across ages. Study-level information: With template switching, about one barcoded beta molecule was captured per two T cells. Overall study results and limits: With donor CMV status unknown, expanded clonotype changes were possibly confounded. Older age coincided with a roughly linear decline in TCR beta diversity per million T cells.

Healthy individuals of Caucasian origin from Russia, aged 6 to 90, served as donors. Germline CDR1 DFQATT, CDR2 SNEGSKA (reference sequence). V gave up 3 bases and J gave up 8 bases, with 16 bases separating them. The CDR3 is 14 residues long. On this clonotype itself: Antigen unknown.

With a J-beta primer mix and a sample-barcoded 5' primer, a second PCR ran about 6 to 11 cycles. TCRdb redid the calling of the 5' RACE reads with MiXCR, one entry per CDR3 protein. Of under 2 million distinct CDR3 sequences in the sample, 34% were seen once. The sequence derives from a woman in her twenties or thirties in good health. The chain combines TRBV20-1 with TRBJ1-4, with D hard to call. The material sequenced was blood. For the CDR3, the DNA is TGCAGTGCTAGCCTCGGCAGTCTTGAGGAAAAACTGTTTTTT. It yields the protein CSASLGSLEEKLFF.